This TCR beta chain was sequenced in a study of OX40 agonist ivuxolimab in advanced cancers. Study-level background: Dose-escalation patients had hepatocellular carcinoma, melanoma, renal cell or head and neck cancer. From roughly 20 to 85 years was the age range, with a mean of approximately 58 years, and over 70% were male. Study results and limitations: At doses 0.1 to 3.0 mg/kg, CD4+ and CD8+ clones expanded.

The assay was immunoSEQ multiplex PCR, and TCRdb's table has in-frame clones only and misses some. The sample includes about 68,000 clones, 85% of them seen just once. Details on this clone: What it binds is not known.

The V gene's germline CDR1 is KGHSH and CDR2 LQKENI. This CDR3 comprises 14 residues. Deletions cut 3 bases from V and 2 bases from J, with 9 bases between. This sequence was found in an adult with an advanced solid tumor such as melanoma, head and neck, liver or kidney cancer. Here the sequenced sample was CD4+ or CD8+ T cells sorted from blood, taken in a trial of the OX40 agonist ivuxolimab. The rearrangement joins TRBV18 to TRBJ2-3; D gene unclear. This CDR3 is CASSPLQLTDTQYF. The CDR3 nucleotides are TGTGCCAGCTCACCCTTACAGCTCACAGATACGCAGTATTTT. Looking up the rest from reference TRBV18 and TRBJ2-3 gives the full variable domain: NAGVMQNPRHLVRRRGQEARLRCSPMKGHSHVYWYRQLPEEGLKFMVYLQKENIIDESGMPKERFSAEFPKEGPSILRIQQVVRGDSAAYFCASSPLQLTDTQYFGPGTRLTVL.